Listed below are T cell receptor beta chains from one sample, sequenced in a study of somatic mutations in cytotoxic T cells in rheumatoid arthritis. Clones were read by immunoSEQ multiplex PCR, and TCRdb kept only the in-frame ones, dropping some. The sample records some 40,000 clones, under 90% being singletons. Input material: CD8+ T cells sorted from blood. These receptor sequences come from a man aged 40-49 years in good health. Each CDR3 is given with its conserved first and last residue. A D gene is named only where the DNA matches it firmly. Clone sizes are given selectively: once, few, many, or a class where the clone is expanded.

j_gene | abundance | d_gene | v_gene | CDR3nt | CDR3aa
TRBJ2-1 | once | NA | TRBV7-2 | TGTGCCAGCAGCTTATCAGGGTTGTCCAATGAGCAGTTCTTC | CASSLSGLSNEQFF
TRBJ2-7 | NA | NA | TRBV9 | TGTGCCAGCAGCGTAGCTTCGGACGGCTCCTACGAGCAGTACTTC | CASSVASDGSYEQYF
TRBJ1-2 | NA | NA | TRBV4-2 | TGTGCCAGCAGCCAAGACACCTATGGCTACACCTTC | CASSQDTYGYTF
TRBJ1-1 | once | NA | TRBV7-3 | TGTGCCAGCAGCTTAAATGGGGGGAACACTGAAGCTTTCTTT | CASSLNGGNTEAFF
TRBJ2-7 | NA | NA | TRBV6-5 | TGTGCCAGCAGTTATTCGGAGGACGGGATGTACGAGCAGTACTTC | CASSYSEDGMYEQYF
TRBJ2-7 | once | NA | TRBV6-6 | TGTGCCAGCAGTTACTCGACGCCCTTCTCCTACGAGCAGTACTTC | CASSYSTPFSYEQYF
TRBJ1-5 | NA | TRBD1 | TRBV6-6 | TGTGCCAGCCGGACAGGAAATAGCAATCAGCCCCAGCATTTT | CASRTGNSNQPQHF
TRBJ1-1 | few | NA | TRBV7-9 | TGTGCCAGCAGCTTACCAGGGCCGACTGAAGCTTTCTTT | CASSLPGPTEAFF
TRBJ1-2 | NA | NA | TRBV28 | TGTGCCAGCAGTTCCTCCTATGGCTACACCTTC | CASSSSYGYTF
TRBJ2-7 | NA | TRBD1 | TRBV13 | TGTGCCAGCAGCTTAGGAACGGGACAGGTTTACGAGCAGTACTTC | CASSLGTGQVYEQYF
TRBJ2-3 | NA | NA | TRBV6-6 | TGTGCCAGCAGCCCGAAGGCGTGGGATACGCAGTATTTT | CASSPKAWDTQYF
TRBJ2-2 | NA | TRBD1 | TRBV9 | TGTGCCAGCAGCCCCCCCGGGACAGTCAACACCGGGGAGCTGTTTTTT | CASSPPGTVNTGELFF
TRBJ2-1 | NA | TRBD2 | TRBV11-1 | TGTGCCAGCAGCCTAGCGGGGAGCTCCTACAATGAGCAGTTCTTC | CASSLAGSSYNEQFF
TRBJ2-4 | once | TRBD1 | TRBV6-1 | TGTGCCAGCAGAGGACAGGGGAAGAACATTCAGTACTTC | CASRGQGKNIQYF
TRBJ2-7 | NA | TRBD1 | TRBV27 | TGTGCCAGCAGGGAACAGGGGGCATCCTACGAGCAGTACTTC | CASREQGASYEQYF
TRBJ2-5 | NA | NA | TRBV7-2 | TGTGCCAGCACCCAAAGGGAGACTCGGGAGACCCAGTACTTC | CASTQRETRETQYF
TRBJ1-1 | NA | NA | TRBV4-2 | TGTGCCAGCAGCCAAGAGACAGGTGGGGAAGCTTTCTTT | CASSQETGGEAFF
TRBJ2-7 | NA | NA | TRBV5-1 | TGCGCCAGCAGCCCGGAGGGCCTAGGAGCGTACGAGCAGTACTTC | CASSPEGLGAYEQYF
TRBJ2-7 | NA | NA | TRBV7-8 | TGTGCCAGCAGCCGGGGGGACACCCTCTCTTACGAGCAGTACTTC | CASSRGDTLSYEQYF
TRBJ1-1 | NA | NA | TRBV19 | TGTGCCAGTACTGGAAGTGGGATCACTGAAGCTTTCTTT | CASTGSGITEAFF
TRBJ2-5 | NA | TRBD1 | TRBV7-6 | TGTGCCAGCAGCCCCGGGACAGAACAAGAGACCCAGTACTTC | CASSPGTEQETQYF
TRBJ1-2 | NA | TRBD1 | TRBV19 | TGTGCCAGTAGTATGGGAGCAGGGGGCTCTGGCTACACCTTC | CASSMGAGGSGYTF
TRBJ2-7 | NA | TRBD2 | TRBV27 | TGTGCCAGCAGTTTGACAGATCCTAGCGGGCACGAGCAGTACTTC | CASSLTDPSGHEQYF
TRBJ1-2 | once | NA | TRBV7-9 | TGTGCCAGCAGCCCGGGGTTGTCCGCTGGCTACACCTTC | CASSPGLSAGYTF
TRBJ2-7 | few | NA | TRBV19 | TGTGCCAGTACCCGGGACTCGAGCTACGAGCAGTACTTC | CASTRDSSYEQYF
TRBJ2-2 | NA | NA | TRBV7-3 | TGTGCCAGCAGCGCTACCCTATCCGGGAGATATCGCGAACCGAACACCGGGGAGCTGTTTTTT | CASSATLSGRYREPNTGELFF
TRBJ2-7 | NA | TRBD1 | TRBV5-5 | TGTGCCAGCAGCTTGGGGGACAGCTACTCTTCCTACGAGCAGTACTTC | CASSLGDSYSSYEQYF
TRBJ1-1 | NA | TRBD1 | TRBV29-1 | TGCAGCGCCGGAGGGACAGCGGCTTTCTTT | CSAGGTAAFF
TRBJ1-4 | few | TRBD1 | TRBV10-3 | TGTGCCATCAGCAAAGAAGACAGGGAAGAAAAACTGTTTTTT | CAISKEDREEKLFF
TRBJ1-2 | NA | TRBD1 | TRBV15 | TGTGCCACCAGCAGGTCGACAGGGTCGCACGACGGCTACACCTTC | CATSRSTGSHDGYTF
TRBJ2-2 | NA | NA | TRBV6-5 | TGTGCCAGCAAATACTCCGGGACACCGAACACCGGGGAGCTGTTTTTT | CASKYSGTPNTGELFF
TRBJ1-1 | NA | NA | TRBV5-1 | TGCGCCAGCAGCTTGGATACAGGGTTGAACACTGAAGCTTTCTTT | CASSLDTGLNTEAFF
TRBJ2-7 | NA | NA | TRBV28 | TGTGCCAGCATCCCCATTACCGGGACAAGCGAGCAGTACTTC | CASIPITGTSEQYF
TRBJ2-7 | NA | NA | TRBV5-1 | TGCGCCAGCAAACGAACAGGGCCCGGAAACTACGAGCAGTACTTC | CASKRTGPGNYEQYF
TRBJ1-1 | NA | NA | TRBV14 | TGTGCCAGCAGCCACGCTTTAGGGGAATACACTGAAGCTTTCTTT | CASSHALGEYTEAFF
TRBJ1-5 | NA | TRBD1 | TRBV5-5 | TGTGCCAGCAGCTTCACACTGACAGGGAAGCAGCCCCAGCATTTT | CASSFTLTGKQPQHF
TRBJ2-5 | NA | NA | TRBV7-7 | TGTGCCAGCAGCTTATCCTCTCCGAGGACCCAGTACTTC | CASSLSSPRTQYF
TRBJ2-7 | NA | NA | TRBV19 | TGTGCCAGTAGTAAGGAGGGACAAGTATCCTACGAGCAGTACTTC | CASSKEGQVSYEQYF
TRBJ1-3 | NA | NA | TRBV7-9 | TGTGCCAGCAACCTGATAAAACAGGGAAACACCATATATTTT | CASNLIKQGNTIYF
TRBJ2-7 | NA | NA | TRBV5-4 | TGTGCCAGCAGCTTAGCTGTAGGGCCAGGCTACGAGCAGTACTTC | CASSLAVGPGYEQYF
TRBJ2-7 | NA | TRBD1 | TRBV10-3 | TGTGCCATCAGTGAGGAGGGGGCTGGAGAGCAGTACTTC | CAISEEGAGEQYF
TRBJ2-7 | NA | TRBD1 | TRBV6-6 | TGTGCCAGCAGTTACTCGGACAGGGGGTTTTACGAGCAGTACTTC | CASSYSDRGFYEQYF
TRBJ2-7 | NA | TRBD2 | TRBV7-9 | TGTGCCAGCAGCCTCGGGACTAGCGGGAACGAGCAGTACTTC | CASSLGTSGNEQYF
TRBJ2-7 | few | NA | TRBV4-2 | TGTGCCAGCAGCCAGGGAGGACTATGGCTAGCGAGGTCCTACGAGCAGTACTTC | CASSQGGLWLARSYEQYF
TRBJ2-1 | NA | NA | TRBV2 | TGTGCCAGCAGTGAGCGGGACCCCTCCTACAATGAGCAGTTCTTC | CASSERDPSYNEQFF
TRBJ2-7 | NA | NA | TRBV7-9 | TGTGCCAGCAGCTTAGAGGAGACCTTCTACGAGCAGTACTTC | CASSLEETFYEQYF
TRBJ2-2 | NA | NA | TRBV5-1 | TGCGCCAGCAGCTCGCGTCAGTGGGGCACCGGGGAGCTGTTTTTT | CASSSRQWGTGELFF
TRBJ2-1 | NA | TRBD2 | TRBV6-5 | TGTGCCAGCAGTTACTCGACTAGCGCGTACAATGAGCAGTTCTTC | CASSYSTSAYNEQFF
TRBJ1-5 | few | NA | TRBV11-1 | TGTGCCAGCAGCCGGGGGGGGAATAATCAGCCCCAGCATTTT | CASSRGGNNQPQHF
TRBJ2-3 | NA | TRBD2 | TRBV11-2 | TGTGCCAGCAGCTTAGAGGCGGGAGCGGGATTATCAGATACGCAGTATTTT | CASSLEAGAGLSDTQYF
TRBJ1-2 | few | NA | TRBV27 | TGTGCCAGCAGTTTAAGGCAACTCGGCGGTGGCTACACCTTC | CASSLRQLGGGYTF
TRBJ2-7 | NA | TRBD1 | TRBV27 | TGTGCCAGCAGTGCGACAGGGGGTAAATCCTACGAGCAGTACTTC | CASSATGGKSYEQYF
TRBJ2-5 | NA | NA | TRBV28 | TGTGCCAGCAGTTTCCTGGAACGGGAGACCCAGTACTTC | CASSFLERETQYF
TRBJ2-7 | few | TRBD1 | TRBV14 | TGTGCCAGCAGCCAAGGGACAGGGGTGGACGAGCAGTACTTC | CASSQGTGVDEQYF
TRBJ1-5 | NA | TRBD1 | TRBV28 | TGTGCCAGCAGGAGGACAGGGAAGGGGCCCAATCAGCCCCAGCATTTT | CASRRTGKGPNQPQHF
TRBJ2-7 | NA | NA | TRBV7-9 | TGTGCCAGCAGCTTAGCGCCGGATCCCTACGAGCAGTACTTC | CASSLAPDPYEQYF